This TCR beta chain was recovered during a study of metastatic and nonmetastatic thyroid tumors. For the study at large: For malignant and benign thyroid patients, tumor or nodule tissue and blood were the sources whose repertoires were compared. Study-level results: Significantly higher TCR beta diversity was reportedly seen in malignant thyroid tumors than benign nodules, in blood and tumor.

Concerning this clone: Its antigen is still unknown.

This CDR3 spans 12 amino acids. The ends were cut back, 3 bases at V and 4 bases at J, with 4 bases in the middle. Germline CDR1 MDHEN, CDR2 SYDVKM. TCRdb re-analyzed the PCR reads using MiXCR. The data hold tens of thousands of clones, with around 33% observed a single time. Every patient was untreated before thyroid surgery. The rearrangement uses TRBV28 and TRBJ2-1; D gene unclear. The sequencing input was tumor tissue. The sequence derives from a female donor with papillary thyroid cancer or a benign thyroid nodule (not recorded which). Some clones in this sample may be carry-over from other donors' samples. The CDR3 sequence: CASSFRYNEQFF. The CDR3 nucleotides read TGTGCCAGCAGTTTTCGATACAATGAGCAGTTCTTC.